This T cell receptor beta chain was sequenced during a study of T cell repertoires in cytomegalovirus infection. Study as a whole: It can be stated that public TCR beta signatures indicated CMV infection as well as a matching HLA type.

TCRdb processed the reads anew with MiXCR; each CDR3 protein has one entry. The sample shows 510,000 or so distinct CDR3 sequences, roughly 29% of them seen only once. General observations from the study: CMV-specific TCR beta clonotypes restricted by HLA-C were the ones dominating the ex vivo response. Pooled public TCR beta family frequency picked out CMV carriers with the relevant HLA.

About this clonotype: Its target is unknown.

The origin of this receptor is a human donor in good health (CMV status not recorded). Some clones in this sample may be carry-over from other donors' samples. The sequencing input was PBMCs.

CDR3 nucleotides: TGTGCCAGTAGTATTGGAGCAGGGGCTTTCTTT. Amino acids: CASSIGAGAFF. The chain couples TRBV19 to TRBJ1-1; TRBD1 is a possible D gene (5 bases). The V end was cut by 3 bases, the J end by 11 bases, with 10 bases between. The CDR3 sequence is 11 residues long. In germline, CDR1 is LNHDA, CDR2 SQIVND (reference sequence).